The T cell receptor (beta chain) described here comes from a study of blood T cell repertoires in COVID-19. Study as a whole: Samples came from the United States, Italy and Spain, spanning acute and convalescent COVID-19.

Under the authors' procedure: How many nucleated cells were present was estimated from reference gene primer amplification. Assay used: immunoSEQ multiplex PCR; TCRdb lists only in-frame clones, some missing. V and J calls and clone size come straight from that table; D and trimming were deduced from the DNA. The sample comprises about 88,000 clones, around 90% of which are singletons, and approximately 15% rests with the top ten. The CDR3 length is 14 residues. Trimming took 6 bases from V and 1 from J, leaving 10 bases between them. CDR1 LNHDA and CDR2 SQIVND come from the germline V gene (reference sequence).

J is TRBJ1-3 and V is TRBV19, with TRBD1 as a possible D gene (5 bases). The sample consisted of peripheral blood. This TCR was sampled from a male donor with acute or convalescent COVID-19. The CDR3 reads CASRGGVSGNTIYF. CDR3 in DNA: TGTGCCAGTAGAGGAGGGGTATCTGGAAACACCATATATTTT. The entire variable domain, with the rest obtained from reference TRBV19 and TRBJ1-3, is as follows: DGGITQSPKYLFRKEGQNVTLSCEQNLNHDAMYWYRQDPGQGLRLIYYSQIVNDFQKGDIAEGYSVSREKKESFPLTVTSAQKNPTAFYLCASRGGVSGNTIYFGEGSWLTVV.